This T cell receptor beta chain was sequenced during a study of low-dose radiotherapy and immunotherapy resistance in tumors. Overall study: Intravenously given cyclophosphamide 200 mg/m2 followed a two-week schedule that placed each dose one day before radiation and immunotherapy.

Turning to this clonotype: A far larger clone is a single base away, which makes a read error likely.

Primers used for first-strand cDNA, a TRAV- and TRBV-specific set, covered both alpha and beta chains. The PCR that amplified TCRs ran for approximately 20 cycles, relying on a constant-region primer and a V-primer adapter. mRNA, after isolation, was amplified by in vitro transcription. MiXCR was run by TCRdb on the reads, yielding one entry per CDR3 protein. Among some 100,000 distinct CDR3 sequences listed, 20% were seen once. CDR3 length: 14 amino acids. CDR1 and CDR2 (germline): SGHTA, FQGNSA. V was cut by 5 bases and J by 11 bases, with 21 bases left in between. Time point here: after trial treatment. The treatment is: LDRT plus nivolumab, ipilimumab, low-dose cyclophosphamide and aspirin (RACIN trial).

The TCR originated in a female donor with ovarian cancer. Sequenced here: PBMCs, sampled after low-dose radiotherapy plus immunotherapy. The genes are TRBV7-2 and TRBJ2-5; D is uncertain. The CDR3 loop reads CASSVDSAYNEQYF. The CDR3 DNA sequence: TGTGCCAGCAGCGTAGACTCCGCCTACAATGAGCAGTACTTC.